Presented here are 20 T cell receptor beta chains from one specimen sequenced in a study of blood T cell repertoires in COVID-19. The protocol was immunoSEQ multiplex PCR, while the TCRdb copy is restricted to in-frame clones and leaves out a portion. The sample holds 150,000 or so clones, about 81% seen once. Specimen: peripheral blood. These TCRs come from a woman aged 70-85 years with acute or convalescent COVID-19.

The chain couples TRBV9 to TRBJ2-3, with 15 bases fitting TRBD2. In germline, CDR1 is SGDLS, CDR2 YYNGEE. The CDR3 length is 16 residues. The J segment lost 0 bases and the V segment lost 7 bases, leaving 3 bases of the junction unmatched. The CDR3 here is CASAGTSGGSTDTQYF. The DNA for the CDR3 is TGTGCCAGCGCAGGGACTAGCGGGGGGAGCACAGATACGCAGTATTTT.

This clone has just a few counts. The rearrangement uses TRBV7-2 and TRBJ2-7; perhaps TRBD2 as D (6 bases). CDR1 is SGHTA, CDR2 FQGNSA, per germline. The CDR3 length is 13 residues. V was pared by 6 bases and J by 6 bases, with 15 bases between. The CDR3 protein is CASRESGTSEQYF. For the CDR3, the DNA is TGTGCCAGCAGGGAGTCCGGGACTTCCGAGCAGTACTTC. The whole variable domain, filled in from reference TRBV7-2 and TRBJ2-7, reads GAGVSQSPSNKVTEKGKDVELRCDPISGHTALYWYRQSLGQGLEFLIYFQGNSAPDKSGLPSDRFSAERTGGSVSTLTIQRTQQEDSAVYLCASRESGTSEQYFGPGTRLTVT.

The V gene is TRBV7-6, the J gene TRBJ2-7; a weak D match, TRBD2 (6 bases). The V end was cut by 8 bases, the J end by 2 bases, with 16 bases between. CDR3 length: 14 amino acids. Germline CDR1 and CDR2: SGHVS and FNYEAQ. This chain's CDR3 is CASSKEGTAYEQYF. CDR3 nucleotide sequence: TGTGCCAGCTCCAAGGAGGGGACCGCCTACGAGCAGTACTTC. Supplemented by reference TRBV7-6 and TRBJ2-7, the full variable domain reads GAGVSQSPRYKVTKRGQDVALRCDPISGHVSLYWYRQALGQGPEFLTYFNYEAQQDKSGLPNDRFSAERPEGSISTLTIQRTEQRDSAMYRCASSKEGTAYEQYFGPGTRLTVT.

This chain connects TRBV2 to TRBJ2-7; 9 bases agree with TRBD1. The CDR3 is made up of 14 amino acids. The V gene end was trimmed by 7 bases and the J gene end by 2 bases; junction bases not matched to a gene: 6. CDR1 and CDR2 from the germline V gene are SNHLY and FYNNEI. The CDR3 loop reads CASIADRGTYEQYF. The DNA for the CDR3 is TGTGCCAGCATAGCGGACAGGGGTACCTACGAGCAGTACTTC.

This chain connects TRBV6-5 to TRBJ1-5; perhaps TRBD1 as D (5 bases). The CDR3 spans 15 residues. CDR1 MNHEY and CDR2 SVGAGI come from the germline V gene. V shed 5 bases and J shed 4 bases, with 15 bases lying between them. CDR3 sequence: CASSTPFGGNQPQHF. CDR3 DNA sequence: TGTGCCAGCAGTACCCCATTTGGGGGGAATCAGCCCCAGCATTTT.

The chain has TRBV4-1 and TRBJ1-2; possibly TRBD1 for D (6 bases). From germline, CDR1 is MGHRA and CDR2 YSYEKL. Trimming removed 0 bases at V and 4 bases at J, with 15 bases between. The CDR3 loop spans 16 amino acids. CDR3 DNA sequence: TGCGCCAGCAGCCAAGATACCGGGGGGCTCGCCTATGGCTACACCTTC. This gives the protein CASSQDTGGLAYGYTF.

This rearrangement joins TRBV6-5 to TRBJ1-1; a possible D gene is TRBD1 (5 bases). Trimming shortened V by 0 bases and J by 3 bases, and 11 bases separated the two germline ends. Germline CDR1 and CDR2: MNHEY and SVGAGI. The CDR3 is 15 amino acids. CDR3 sequence reads: CASSYSSGGDTEAFF. DNA for the CDR3: TGTGCCAGCAGTTACTCGAGTGGAGGGGACACTGAAGCTTTCTTT.

The table lists this clone with a few counts. This chain joins TRBV19 and TRBJ2-2, with 9 bases fitting TRBD1. Germline-derived CDR1 and CDR2 are LNHDA and SQIVND (reference sequence). V shed 1 base and J 0 bases; nucleotides not matched to a gene: 0. This CDR3 is built from 16 residues. This chain's CDR3 is CASSIGTGANTGELFF. The DNA for the CDR3 is TGTGCCAGTAGTATAGGGACAGGGGCGAACACCGGGGAGCTGTTTTTT.

The chain employs TRBV6-5 and TRBJ2-5, with D perhaps matching TRBD1 (6 bases). With 6 bases removed from V and 2 bases from J, the gap between germline ends came to 13 bases. The CDR3 runs to 14 residues. Germline CDR1 MNHEY, CDR2 SVGAGI. CDR3 in DNA: TGTGCCAGCAGCCCAAACAGGGTTCAAGAGACCCAGTACTTC. Protein sequence: CASSPNRVQETQYF.

The J gene is TRBJ1-5, the V gene TRBV6-5; D unresolved. CDR1 and CDR2 from the germline V gene are MNHEY and SVGAGI. V lost 5 bases to trimming and J lost 4 bases, with 9 bases between them. There are 13 residues in the CDR3. CDR3 nucleotide sequence: TGTGCCAGCAGTCGTGGGCCTAATCAGCCCCAGCATTTT. Amino acid sequence: CASSRGPNQPQHF.

The V and J genes are TRBV18 and TRBJ1-5, with 10 bases matching TRBD1. The ends lost 5 bases at V and 2 bases at J; junction bases unmatched: 3. CDR1 and CDR2 (germline): KGHSH, LQKENI. The CDR3 loop spans 15 amino acids. CDR3 in DNA: TGTGCCAGCTCAGGGGGGACAGGGGGCAATCAGCCCCAGCATTTT. Translation: CASSGGTGGNQPQHF.

This clone appeared a few times. The chain employs TRBV30 and TRBJ2-7; 7 bases match TRBD2. CDR1 is GTSNPN, CDR2 SVGIG, per germline (reference sequence). There are 13 residues in the CDR3. With 3 bases clipped from V and 3 bases from J, the junction kept 5 bases outside the gene matches. CDR3 in DNA: TGTGCCTGGAGGGGGAGGGAAGGCTACGAGCAGTACTTC. Translating it yields CAWRGREGYEQYF.

The rearrangement links TRBV7-2 to TRBJ2-7; 7 bases align to TRBD2. The CDR3 loop spans 19 amino acids. The ends lost 1 base at V and 0 bases at J; junction bases unmatched: 15. Per germline, CDR1 SGHTA and CDR2 FQGNSA. DNA for the CDR3: TGTGCCAGCAGCTTAGTTCTTTCTTTAGGCGGGAGCTTCTCCTACGAGCAGTACTTC. It specifies CASSLVLSLGGSFSYEQYF.

V and J are TRBV18 and TRBJ1-2; D not resolved. Trimming left V 4 bases short and J 7 bases short, with 16 bases between. The germline V gene encodes CDR1 KGHSH and CDR2 LQKENI. The CDR3 consists of 14 residues. Here the CDR3 DNA reads TGTGCCAGCTCACGGGGAGAGCTAGACGGTGGCTACACCTTC. It encodes CASSRGELDGGYTF.

This clone has only a few counts. The chain is built from TRBV10-3 and TRBJ1-5; 7 bases match TRBD1. CDR3 length equals 14 residues. Looked up from germline, CDR1 is ENHRY and CDR2 is SYGVKD. After removal of 3 bases from V and 6 bases from J, the junction contained 5 bases not matched to a gene. The CDR3: CAISEDRDSQPQHF. Written as DNA, the CDR3 is TGTGCCATCAGTGAAGACAGGGATAGTCAGCCCCAGCATTTT.

The rearrangement joins TRBV7-8 to TRBJ1-3; D is ambiguous. Trimming removed 5 bases at V and 4 bases at J, with 6 bases between. Germline-derived CDR1 and CDR2 are SGHVS and FQNEAQ. The CDR3 covers 12 residues. Here the CDR3 DNA reads TGTGCCAGCAGCCTATTAGGAAACACCATATATTTT. It translates to CASSLLGNTIYF.

The rearrangement uses TRBV15 and TRBJ1-3; D gene uncertain. V was shortened by 0 bases and J by 4 bases, with 7 bases between the two germline ends. This CDR3 region has 14 residues. Germline CDR1 reads LNHNV; CDR2 reads YYDKDF (reference sequence). CDR3 loop: CATSRDTRGNTIYF. In DNA form, the CDR3 reads TGTGCCACCAGCAGAGATACGAGAGGAAACACCATATATTTT.

The CDR3 nucleotides are TGTGCCAGCTCACCTACCCCGACGAGGGAGCAGTACTTC. It encodes CASSPTPTREQYF. The V and J genes are TRBV18 and TRBJ2-7, with D hard to call. V lost 3 bases to trimming and J lost 7 bases, with 13 bases between them. The CDR3 is 13 amino acids. CDR1 KGHSH and CDR2 LQKENI come from the germline V gene. Complete variable domain (other parts from reference TRBV18 and TRBJ2-7): NAGVMQNPRHLVRRRGQEARLRCSPMKGHSHVYWYRQLPEEGLKFMVYLQKENIIDESGMPKERFSAEFPKEGPSILRIQQVVRGDSAAYFCASSPTPTREQYFGPGTRLTVT.

The chain links TRBV15 to TRBJ2-5; D not resolved. Germline CDR1 is LNHNV and CDR2 is YYDKDF (reference sequence). Trimming pared 3 bases from V and 1 base from J, leaving 3 bases between. This CDR3 has 12 residues. The CDR3 nucleotides are TGTGCCACCAGCAGCTCCCAAGAGACCCAGTACTTC. Protein product: CATSSSQETQYF. The variable domain in full, completed from reference TRBV15 and TRBJ2-5, reads DAMVIQNPRYQVTQFGKPVTLSCSQTLNHNVMYWYQQKSSQAPKLLFHYYDKDFNNEADTPDNFQSRRPNTSFCFLDIRSPGLGDTAMYLCATSSSQETQYFGPGTRLLVL.

The V and J genes are TRBV6-6 and TRBJ1-1; D unresolved. Germline V gives CDR1 MNHNY, CDR2 SVGAGI (reference sequence). V was shortened by 0 bases and J by 4 bases, with 6 bases between the two germline ends. The CDR3 has 13 residues. Written as DNA, the CDR3 is TGTGCCAGCAGTTACTCCGATAGCACTGAAGCTTTCTTT. This gives the protein CASSYSDSTEAFF.